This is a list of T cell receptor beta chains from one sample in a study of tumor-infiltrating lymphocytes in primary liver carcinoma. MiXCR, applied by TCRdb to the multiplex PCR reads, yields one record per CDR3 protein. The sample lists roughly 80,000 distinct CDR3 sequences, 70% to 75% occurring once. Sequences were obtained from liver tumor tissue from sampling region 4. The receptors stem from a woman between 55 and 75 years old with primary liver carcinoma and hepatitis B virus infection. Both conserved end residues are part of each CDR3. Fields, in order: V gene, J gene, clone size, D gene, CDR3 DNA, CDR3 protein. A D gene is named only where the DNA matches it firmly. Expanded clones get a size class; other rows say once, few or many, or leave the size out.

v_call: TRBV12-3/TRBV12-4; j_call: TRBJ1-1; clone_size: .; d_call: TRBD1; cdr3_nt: TGTACCAGCAGAAGGACAGGGGTCACTGAAACTTTCTTT; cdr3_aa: CTSRRTGVTETFF
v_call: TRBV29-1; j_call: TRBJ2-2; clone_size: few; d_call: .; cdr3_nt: TGCAACGCAACAGGGCTTCTGAACACCGGGGAGCTGGTTTTT; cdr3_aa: CNATGLLNTGELVF
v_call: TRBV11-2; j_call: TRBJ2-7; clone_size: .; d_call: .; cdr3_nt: TGTGCCAACAGCTCAGCGTCGGGGGCAGGAGGCTGCGAGCAGTACTTC; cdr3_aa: CANSSASGAGGCEQYF
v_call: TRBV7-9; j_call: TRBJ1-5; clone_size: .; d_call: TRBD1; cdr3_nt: TGTGCAAGCACTCAACAGGGGAGCAATCAGCCCCAGCATTTT; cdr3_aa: CASTQQGSNQPQHF
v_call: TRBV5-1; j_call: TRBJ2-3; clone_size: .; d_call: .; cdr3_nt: TGCGCCAGCAGCTTGGTGCCCGCGAGGCACACAGATAGGCAGTATTTT; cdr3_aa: CASSLVPARHTDRQYF
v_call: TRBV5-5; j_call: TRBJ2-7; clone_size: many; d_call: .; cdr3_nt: TGTGCCAGCACCCTAACAGGTTCAGCGCTCTCCTACGAGCAGTACTTC; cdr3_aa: CASTLTGSALSYEQYF
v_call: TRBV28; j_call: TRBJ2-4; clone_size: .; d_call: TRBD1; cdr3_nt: TGTGCCAGCAGTCCCGGACAGGGCTTTGCCAAAAACATTCAGTACTTC; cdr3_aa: CASSPGQGFAKNIQYF
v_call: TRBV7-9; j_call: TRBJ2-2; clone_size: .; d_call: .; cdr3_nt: TGTGTCAGCAGCCCCCCCTGGAGTAGCGTGGCCGACACCGGGGAGCTGTTTTTT; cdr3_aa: CVSSPPWSSVADTGELFF
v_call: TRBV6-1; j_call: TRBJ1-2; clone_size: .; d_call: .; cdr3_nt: TGTGCCAGCAGCGTGACTAGGGACTATGGGTACACCTTC; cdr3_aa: CASSVTRDYGYTF
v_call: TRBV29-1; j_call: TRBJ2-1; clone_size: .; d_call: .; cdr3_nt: TGCAGCGTTGGCCTGGAAGGTAAGGGAAATGAGCTGTTCTTC; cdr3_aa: CSVGLEGKGNELFF
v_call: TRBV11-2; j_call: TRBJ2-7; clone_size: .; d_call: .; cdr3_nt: TGTGCCAACACAAAAGGGTTTGAGCAGTACTTC; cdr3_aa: CANTKGFEQYF
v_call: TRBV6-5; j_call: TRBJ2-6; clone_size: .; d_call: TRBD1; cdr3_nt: TGTACCAGCAGTTACAGGGGCTCTGGGGCCAACGTCCTGACTTTT; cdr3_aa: CTSSYRGSGANVLTF
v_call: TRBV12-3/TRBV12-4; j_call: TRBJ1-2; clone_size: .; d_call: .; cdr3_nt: TGTGCCAGCAATACTCAAAGTATCTATGGCTACACATTC; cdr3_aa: CASNTQSIYGYTF
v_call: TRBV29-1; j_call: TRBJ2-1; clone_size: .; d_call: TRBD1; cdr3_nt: TGCAGCGCCCTTCGGTTGGAGGGACAGGTTTCCTACAATGAGCAGTTCTTC; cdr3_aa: CSALRLEGQVSYNEQFF
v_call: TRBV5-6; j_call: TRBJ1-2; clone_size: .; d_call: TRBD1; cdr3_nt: TGTGCCAGCAGGCGGGACAGGGGGAACTATTGCCACACCTTC; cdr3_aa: CASRRDRGNYCHTF
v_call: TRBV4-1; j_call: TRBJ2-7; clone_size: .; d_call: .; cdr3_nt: TGCGCCAGCAGGGGGAGCGGCTGCTACGAGCAGTACTTC; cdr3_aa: CASRGSGCYEQYF
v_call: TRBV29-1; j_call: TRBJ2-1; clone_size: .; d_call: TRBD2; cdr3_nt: TGCAGCGTTGAACTACGGACTAGCGGGATTAATAAGCAGTTCTTC; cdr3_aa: CSVELRTSGINKQFF
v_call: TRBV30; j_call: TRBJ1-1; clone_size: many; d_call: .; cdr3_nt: TGTGCCTGGACTGGGTCGGCTGAAGCTTTCTTT; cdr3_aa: CAWTGSAEAFF
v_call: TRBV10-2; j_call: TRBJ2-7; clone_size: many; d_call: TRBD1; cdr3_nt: TGCGCCAGCAGTCTCCCCACAGGGGGCGCGTCCTACGAGCAGTACTTC; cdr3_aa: CASSLPTGGASYEQYF
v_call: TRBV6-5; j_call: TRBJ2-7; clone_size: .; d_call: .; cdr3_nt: TGTGCCAACTGTGACCGGGACTGGTCCTACGAGCAGTACTTC; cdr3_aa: CANCDRDWSYEQYF
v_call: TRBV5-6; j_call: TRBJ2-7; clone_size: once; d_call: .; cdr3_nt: TGTGCCAGCAGCCACCGGGACTTGCCCTACGAGCAGTACTTC; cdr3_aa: CASSHRDLPYEQYF
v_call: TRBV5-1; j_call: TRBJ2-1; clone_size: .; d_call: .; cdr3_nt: TGCGCCAGCACCTTCCGAGACCGACCCTACAATGAGCAGTTCTTC; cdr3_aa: CASTFRDRPYNEQFF
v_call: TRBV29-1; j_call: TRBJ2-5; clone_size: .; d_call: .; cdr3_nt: TGCAAGGTCGCCTGGGGAGAAACCCAGTACTTC; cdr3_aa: CKVAWGETQYF
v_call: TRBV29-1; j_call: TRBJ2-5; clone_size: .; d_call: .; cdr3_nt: TGCAGCGTTGATGTGAGGACAGAGACCCAATACTTC; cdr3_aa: CSVDVRTETQYF
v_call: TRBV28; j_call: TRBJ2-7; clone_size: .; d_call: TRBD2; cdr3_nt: TGTGTCAGCGGTTTACCCGGACTAGCGGGAGGGGAGCAGTACTTC; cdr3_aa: CVSGLPGLAGGEQYF
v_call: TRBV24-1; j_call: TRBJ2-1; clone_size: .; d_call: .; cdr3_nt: TGTGCCACCAGTGGGGCAGGGCCAGACAATGAGCAGTTCTTC; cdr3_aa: CATSGAGPDNEQFF
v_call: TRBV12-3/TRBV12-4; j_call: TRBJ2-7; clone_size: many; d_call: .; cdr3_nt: TGTGCCAGCAGCCCTGATATAGGGCGGTCCTACGAGCAGTACTTC; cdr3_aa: CASSPDIGRSYEQYF
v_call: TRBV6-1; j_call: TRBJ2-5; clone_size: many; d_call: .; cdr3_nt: TGTGCCAGCACGGGGTTGGAGACCCAGTACTTC; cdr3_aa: CASTGLETQYF
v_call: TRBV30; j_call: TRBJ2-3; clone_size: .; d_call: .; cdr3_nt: TGTGCCTGGAGCGATCCACTAGGGCTGCAGTATTTT; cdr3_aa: CAWSDPLGLQYF
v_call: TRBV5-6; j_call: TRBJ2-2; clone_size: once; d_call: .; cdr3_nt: TGTGCCATCAGCTTACGTGCGGGGACCCTCAGCGGGGAGCTGTTTTTT; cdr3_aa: CAISLRAGTLSGELFF
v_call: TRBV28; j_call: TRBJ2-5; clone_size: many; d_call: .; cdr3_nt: TGTGCCAGCACTGACGGCAGAGATCCCAAACAGACCCAGTACTTC; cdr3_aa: CASTDGRDPKQTQYF
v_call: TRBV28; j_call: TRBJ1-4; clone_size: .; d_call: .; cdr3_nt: TGTGCCAGCAGACTTCCGGCAGAGGCCGTGAGTGAAAAACTGTTTTTT; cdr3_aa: CASRLPAEAVSEKLFF
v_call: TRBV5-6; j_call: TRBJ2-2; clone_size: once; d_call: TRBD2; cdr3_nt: TGTGCCAGTAGCATTAGCGGGAGTAGGACCGGGGAGCTGTTTTTT; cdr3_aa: CASSISGSRTGELFF
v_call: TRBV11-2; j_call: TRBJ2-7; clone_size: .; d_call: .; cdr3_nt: TGTGCCAGCAGCTTATGGGGCGCTTCCTATGAGCACTACTTC; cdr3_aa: CASSLWGASYEHYF
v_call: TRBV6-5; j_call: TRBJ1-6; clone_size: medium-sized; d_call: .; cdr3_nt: TGTGCCAGCAGTTACTCTGGGAGTGTTGGATCACCCCTCCACTTT; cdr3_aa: CASSYSGSVGSPLHF
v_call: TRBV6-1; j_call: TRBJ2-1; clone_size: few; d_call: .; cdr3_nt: TGTGTCAGCAGTGGAATAAGGGATGAGCAATTCTTC; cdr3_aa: CVSSGIRDEQFF
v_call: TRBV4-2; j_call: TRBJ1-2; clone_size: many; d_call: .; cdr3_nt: TGTGCCAGCAGCCAAGATATTTACAGCTCCTATGGCTACACCTTC; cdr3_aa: CASSQDIYSSYGYTF
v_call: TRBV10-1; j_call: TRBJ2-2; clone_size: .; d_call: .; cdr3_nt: TGCGCCACCAGGAGTGGTCCGAACACCGGGGAGCTGTTTTTT; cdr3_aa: CATRSGPNTGELFF
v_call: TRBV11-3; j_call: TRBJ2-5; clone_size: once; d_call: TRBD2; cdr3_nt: TGTGACAGCAACCCGGGGCTAGCGGGAGGAATCGAGACCCAGTACTTC; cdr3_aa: CDSNPGLAGGIETQYF
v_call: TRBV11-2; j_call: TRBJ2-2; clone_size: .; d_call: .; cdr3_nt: TGTGCCAGCAGCCCTCCGCAGGGACCGAACGGGGAGCCGTTTTTT; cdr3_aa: CASSPPQGPNGEPFF
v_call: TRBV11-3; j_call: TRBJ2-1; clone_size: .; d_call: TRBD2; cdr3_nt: TGTGCCAGCAGCTTAGGAACTAGCGAGAAGCCTGAGCCGTTCTTC; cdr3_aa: CASSLGTSEKPEPFF
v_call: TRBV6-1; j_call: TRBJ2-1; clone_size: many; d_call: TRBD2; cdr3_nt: TGTGCCAGCAGTTTGGTAGCGGGAGGGCGTGAGCAGTTCTTC; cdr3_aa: CASSLVAGGREQFF
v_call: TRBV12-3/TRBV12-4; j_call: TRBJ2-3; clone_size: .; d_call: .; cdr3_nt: TGTGCCAGCAGTCCCATAGGACGGCAGCCCCAGTATTTT; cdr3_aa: CASSPIGRQPQYF
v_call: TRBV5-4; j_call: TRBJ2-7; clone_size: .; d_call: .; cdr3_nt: TGTGCCAGCAGCCACCCGGGCAGATACGAGCAGTACTTC; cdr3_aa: CASSHPGRYEQYF
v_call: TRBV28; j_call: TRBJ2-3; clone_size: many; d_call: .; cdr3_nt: TGTGCCAGCAGTTTTGGGGGGTTCAGCACAGATACGCAGTATTTT; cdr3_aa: CASSFGGFSTDTQYF
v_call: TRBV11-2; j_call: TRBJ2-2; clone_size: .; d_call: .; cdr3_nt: TGTGCCAGCAAAGCTCAGAATACCGGGGGGCTGTTTTTT; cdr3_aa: CASKAQNTGGLFF
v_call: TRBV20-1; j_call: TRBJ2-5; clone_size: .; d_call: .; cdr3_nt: TGCAGTGCCCCTCTAGTTCCCCTAAGGGCCCAGTACTTC; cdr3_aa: CSAPLVPLRAQYF
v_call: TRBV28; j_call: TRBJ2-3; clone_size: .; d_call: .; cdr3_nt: TGTGCCAGCAGTACGACAACAGATACGCAGTATTTC; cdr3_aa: CASSTTTDTQYF